This TCR beta chain appears in the sequencing data of a study of T cells expressing NK-cell markers. About the research overall: Investigators obtained TCR beta repertoires from sorted CD3+CD56+NKG2C+, CD3+CD56+NKG2C- and CD3+CD56-NKG2C+ T cells.

Germline V CDR1 and CDR2: LNHDA, SQIVND (reference sequence). CDR3 length equals 13 residues. Findings of the study overall: Of the CD8+ T cells in more than five donors, roughly 1.0-7.5% belonged to dominant NKG2C+ clonotypes. The HCMV specificity of the expanded NKG2C+ T cell clones stayed unresolved.

cDNA encoding TCR beta was synthesized via 5'RACE template switching incorporating UMIs. TCRdb reanalyzed the 5' RACE reads, giving one entry per CDR3 protein sequence and no DNA. In all, the sample yields 90,000 to 130,000 distinct CDR3 sequences. A remark on this clonotype: Its specificity is not known.

Sequenced material: blood T cells: a sorted CD56 or NKG2C T cell subset, CD4+ or CD8+ T cells, or bulk PBMC T cells (not recorded which). This TCR derives from a woman between 18 and 70 years old in good health. The chain couples TRBV19 to TRBJ1-5. This chain's CDR3 is CASSMMDSQPQHF.